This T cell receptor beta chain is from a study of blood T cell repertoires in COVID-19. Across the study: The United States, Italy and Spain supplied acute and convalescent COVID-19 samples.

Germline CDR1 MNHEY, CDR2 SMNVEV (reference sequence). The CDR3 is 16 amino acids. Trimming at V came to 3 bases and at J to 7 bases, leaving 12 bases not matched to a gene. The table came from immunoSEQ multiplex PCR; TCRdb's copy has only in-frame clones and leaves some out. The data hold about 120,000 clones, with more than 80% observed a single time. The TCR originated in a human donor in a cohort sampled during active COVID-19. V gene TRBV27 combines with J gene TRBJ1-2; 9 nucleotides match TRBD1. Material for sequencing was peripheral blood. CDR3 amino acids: CASSFRTGALHGGYTF. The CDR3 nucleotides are TGTGCCAGCAGTTTCAGGACAGGGGCCCTTCATGGTGGCTACACCTTC.